This T cell receptor beta chain was recorded in a study of cytomegalovirus exposure and HLA in healthy donors. Findings of the study overall: Of the V segments, some could not be distinguished, including TRBV6-2 and TRBV6-3, and were excluded. On later analysis, the bulk of CMV-associated TCR beta chains appeared to be HLA-restricted.

V lost 5 bases and J lost 11; bases outside the gene matches: 15. Germline-derived CDR1 and CDR2 are SNHLY and FYNNEI. The CDR3 is made up of 15 amino acids. For this clone: The antigen is undetermined.

PCR employed 60 Vbeta and 13 Jbeta primers. Generated by immunoSEQ multiplex PCR, the TCRdb table keeps only in-frame clones and is missing some. The profile shows some 150,000 clones, 80% of them singletons. The TCR was taken from a woman aged 40-49 years in good health and CMV-seropositive. The V call is TRBV2, the J call TRBJ1-2; TRBD1 agrees at 9 bases. Sequenced: PBMCs. The CDR3 protein is CASSFTGGAMRNYTF. CDR3 coding DNA: TGTGCCAGCAGTTTTACAGGGGGCGCGATGAGAAATTACACCTTC.